Below are 20 T cell receptor beta chains sequenced from a single sample in a study of blood T cells in healthy people across ages. For the second PCR, which ran for about 7 to 11 cycles, a sample-barcoded 5' primer and a J-beta primer mix were used. From the 5' RACE reads, TCRdb called clonotypes with MiXCR, one entry per CDR3 protein. The sample records hundreds of thousands of distinct CDR3 sequences, 32% being singletons. Sequencing used blood. The receptors here all came from an elderly woman in good health.

This clonotype was found a few times. V gene TRBV24-1 combines with J gene TRBJ2-3; D gene unclear. Germline loops: CDR1 KGHDR, CDR2 SFDVKD. This CDR3 region has 13 residues. The germline V and J ends were trimmed by 0 bases and 1 base, with 1 base remaining between them. Here the CDR3 DNA reads TGTGCCACCAGTGATTTGCGCACAGATACGCAGTATTTT. This sequence encodes CATSDLRTDTQYF.

Notes on this clonotype: This may come from a read error, since a much larger clone is one base off. The chain recombines TRBV6-1 with TRBJ2-7; 10 positions agree with TRBD2. From germline, CDR1 is MNHNS and CDR2 SASEGT. This CDR3 is 15 amino acids long. Unmatched junction bases numbered 16, after V lost 10 bases and J lost 7 bases. The DNA for the CDR3 is TGTGCCATCACTTGGGGTAGCGGGGGGTACAATGAGCAGTACTTC. It encodes CAITWGSGGYNEQYF.

This clonotype was counted between two and nine times. The V call is TRBV29-1, the J call TRBJ2-7; the D gene is possibly TRBD2 (5 bases). The CDR3 runs to 12 residues. Germline values: CDR1 SQVTM, CDR2 ANQGSEA. With 4 bases removed from V and 7 bases from J, the gap between germline ends came to 14 bases. CDR3 bases: TGCAGCGTTGGAGGACGGGGTAAAGAGCAGTACTTC. Translating gives CSVGGRGKEQYF.

Ten or more counts support this clonotype. CDR3 nucleotides: TGCAGTGCTCTCCGCGGGGGGGGATCACTCGAGCCAGATACGCAGTATTTT. Its translation is CSALRGGGSLEPDTQYF. The chain uses TRBV20-1 and TRBJ2-3; TRBD2 matches 9 bases. The V and J ends lost 5 bases and 4 bases, in that order; junction bases with no gene match: 16. The CDR3 has 17 amino acids. Germline loops: CDR1 DFQATT, CDR2 SNEGSKA (reference sequence).

To note about this clonotype: One end of the junction varies from germline; a read error may be responsible. V usage is TRBV5-1 and J usage is TRBJ1-1; tentative D call: TRBD1 (6 bases). Germline loops: CDR1 SGHRS, CDR2 YFSETQ. The CDR3 spans 16 residues. CDR3 nucleotide sequence: TGCACCAGCAGCTTGTCGTGGACAGATCTGAACACTGAAGCTTTCTTT. It translates to CTSSLSWTDLNTEAFF.

This clonotype was observed a few times. Possible read error: a much larger clone is one base away. J is TRBJ2-7 and V is TRBV4-1; tentative D call: TRBD2 (7 bases). Trimming took 0 bases from V and 7 from J, leaving 19 bases between them. The CDR3 runs to 16 residues. Germline lookup yields CDR1 MGHRA and CDR2 YSYEKL. CDR3 bases: TGCGCCAGCAGCCAAGATCTTGGGGGGGGCTACAATGAGCAGTACTTC. As protein: CASSQDLGGGYNEQYF.

The chain couples TRBV2 to TRBJ2-5; 10 positions agree with TRBD2. The CDR3 is 14 amino acids. V lost 6 bases and J lost 1; bases outside the gene matches: 2. In germline, CDR1 is SNHLY, CDR2 FYNNEI. CDR3 in DNA: TGTGCCAGCAGGGGACTAGCGATCCAAGAGACCCAGTACTTC. It specifies CASRGLAIQETQYF.

The sample holds one count of this clonotype. The chain carries TRBV6-6 and TRBJ2-7; tentative D call: TRBD2 (6 bases). The J call is in doubt because the DNA end fits TRBJ2-5 better. CDR3 length: 15 amino acids. Germline CDR1 reads MNHNY; CDR2 reads SVGAGI (reference sequence). Written as DNA, the CDR3 is TGTGCCAGCAGTCGCCCCTGGGACTTAGACGAGACCCAGTACTTC. Its translation is CASSRPWDLDETQYF.

The V and J genes are TRBV6-6 and TRBJ1-6; weak D call: TRBD1 (5 bases). The CDR3 consists of 14 residues. The germline V gene encodes CDR1 MNHNY and CDR2 SVGAGI (reference sequence). Trimming pared 6 bases from V and 8 bases from J, leaving 14 bases between. CDR3 loop: CASRPVGTDSPLHF. CDR3 sequence (DNA): TGTGCCAGCAGGCCCGTTGGGACTGATTCACCCCTCCACTTT.

This clonotype turned up a few times. The chain employs TRBV19 and TRBJ2-7, with TRBD1 matching 10 bases. The V segment lost 6 bases and the J segment 3 bases; nucleotides outside the gene matches: 8. This CDR3 region has 15 residues. CDR1 LNHDA and CDR2 SQIVND come from the germline V gene (reference sequence). Here the CDR3 DNA reads TGTGCCAGTAGCGAATCCGGGACAGGGGTCTACGAGCAGTACTTC. This translates into CASSESGTGVYEQYF. Drawing the rest from reference TRBV19 and TRBJ2-7, the complete variable domain is DGGITQSPKYLFRKEGQNVTLSCEQNLNHDAMYWYRQDPGQGLRLIYYSQIVNDFQKGDIAEGYSVSREKKESFPLTVTSAQKNPTAFYLCASSESGTGVYEQYFGPGTRLTVT.

CDR3 protein: CASSYSDQGARQTQYF. The DNA for the CDR3 is TGTGCCAGCAGTTACTCTGATCAGGGGGCGAGGCAGACCCAGTACTTC. The chain couples TRBV6-6 to TRBJ2-7; 8 nucleotides match TRBD1. The J call may be incorrect, as the DNA end agrees better with TRBJ2-5. The CDR3 sequence is 16 residues long. Germline loops: CDR1 MNHNY, CDR2 SVGAGI (reference sequence).

The gene calls are TRBV28 and TRBJ2-3, with 7 bases identical to TRBD2. The germline V gene encodes CDR1 MDHEN and CDR2 SYDVKM. CDR3 length: 16 amino acids. J gave up 2 bases and V 0 bases, and 5 bases lay outside the gene matches. The CDR3 is CASSLWAGVDTDTQYF. CDR3 nucleotide sequence: TGTGCCAGCAGTTTATGGGCGGGAGTAGACACAGATACGCAGTATTTT.

This clonotype was observed many times. The chain recombines TRBV4-1 with TRBJ2-2; D is undetermined. Germline loops: CDR1 MGHRA, CDR2 YSYEKL. CDR3 length equals 13 residues. The V and J ends lost 6 bases and 4 bases respectively, with 9 bases between them. The CDR3 reads CASSATLTGELFF. The CDR3 region has the DNA TGCGCCAGCAGTGCGACCCTCACCGGGGAGCTGTTTTTT.

This clonotype was seen many times. J is TRBJ2-7 and V is TRBV15; D possibly corresponds to TRBD2 (6 bases). Germline V gene data show CDR1 as LNHNV and CDR2 as YYDKDF (reference sequence). Trimming cost V 5 bases and J 3 bases, with 14 bases left between them. The CDR3 runs to 14 residues. CDR3 residues: CATSGIGLFYEQYF. The CDR3 DNA sequence: TGTGCCACCAGCGGGATAGGACTATTCTACGAGCAGTACTTC. Full variable domain (rest looked up from reference TRBV15 and TRBJ2-7): DAMVIQNPRYQVTQFGKPVTLSCSQTLNHNVMYWYQQKSSQAPKLLFHYYDKDFNNEADTPDNFQSRRPNTSFCFLDIRSPGLGDTAMYLCATSGIGLFYEQYFGPGTRLTVT.

This chain uses TRBV9 with TRBJ1-5, with D perhaps matching TRBD1 (6 bases). The CDR3 is made up of 15 amino acids. Trimming cost V 0 bases and J 6 bases, with 13 bases left between them. Germline V CDR1 and CDR2: SGDLS, YYNGEE. The CDR3 bases are TGTGCCAGCAGCGTAGGTTCGGGAGGGGGTCAGCCCCAGCATTTT. Protein product: CASSVGSGGGQPQHF. The variable domain in full, with the rest retrieved from reference TRBV9 and TRBJ1-5, is DSGVTQTPKHLITATGQRVTLRCSPRSGDLSVYWYQQSLDQGLQFLIQYYNGEERAKGNILERFSAQQFPDLHSELNLSSLELGDSALYFCASSVGSGGGQPQHFGDGTRLSIL.

V gene TRBV29-1 combines with J gene TRBJ2-1, with 12 nucleotides matching TRBD2. Germline CDR1 and CDR2: SQVTM and ANQGSEA. The length of the CDR3 is 13 residues. V was pared by 8 bases and J by 2 bases, with 1 base of the junction left unmatched. In DNA, the CDR3 is TGCAGCTCTAGCGGGGGGGCCTACAATGAGCAGTTCTTC. Its protein is CSSSGGAYNEQFF.

In this sample, this clonotype turned up a few times. J is TRBJ1-5 and V is TRBV28; 7 bases line up with TRBD1. The trim removed 4 bases at V and 11 bases at J, leaving 14 bases unmatched. Per germline, CDR1 MDHEN and CDR2 SYDVKM. The length of the CDR3 is 15 residues. Here the CDR3 DNA reads TGTGCCAGCAGTTCGCCGGGACAGAGGAGCACGACCCAGCATTTT. This encodes CASSSPGQRSTTQHF.

This clonotype was seen ten or more times. The chain links TRBV14 to TRBJ2-7; no reliable D call. The CDR3 sequence is 12 residues long. Germline V gives CDR1 SGHDN, CDR2 FVKESK. V was pared by 0 bases and J by 5 bases, with 5 bases between. The CDR3 nucleotides are TGTGCCAGCAGCCAAGATGGCAACGAGCAGTACTTC. It is translated as CASSQDGNEQYF. The full variable domain, rest sourced from reference TRBV14 and TRBJ2-7, is EAGVTQFPSHSVIEKGQTVTLRCDPISGHDNLYWYRRVMGKEIKFLLHFVKESKQDESGMPNNRFLAERTGGTYSTLKVQPAELEDSGVYFCASSQDGNEQYFGPGTRLTVT.

The chain links TRBV2 to TRBJ1-4, with D unresolved. The CDR3 covers 12 residues. The germline V and J ends were trimmed by 8 bases and 8 bases, with 12 bases remaining between them. Germline CDR1 is SNHLY and CDR2 is FYNNEI. CDR3 nucleotides: TGTGCCAGCCAGAGAGGTGGGGAAAAACTGTTTTTT. Translation: CASQRGGEKLFF. The full variable domain, its missing parts supplied by reference TRBV2 and TRBJ1-4, is EPEVTQTPSHQVTQMGQEVILRCVPISNHLYFYWYRQILGQKVEFLVSFYNNEISEKSEIFDDQFSVERPDGSNFTLKIRSTKLEDSAMYFCASQRGGEKLFFGSGTQLSVL.

This clonotype has only a few counts. A much larger clone differs by one base, so this may be a read error. The chain joins TRBV7-2 to TRBJ2-5; 7 bases are shared with TRBD1. The J call is in doubt because the DNA end fits TRBJ2-7 better. CDR1 and CDR2 from the germline V gene are SGHTA and FQGNSA. The CDR3 extends over 15 amino acids. The CDR3 is CASSLGRTGCYEQYF. In DNA form, the CDR3 reads TGTGCCAGCAGCTTAGGCCGGACAGGTTGCTACGAGCAGTACTTC.